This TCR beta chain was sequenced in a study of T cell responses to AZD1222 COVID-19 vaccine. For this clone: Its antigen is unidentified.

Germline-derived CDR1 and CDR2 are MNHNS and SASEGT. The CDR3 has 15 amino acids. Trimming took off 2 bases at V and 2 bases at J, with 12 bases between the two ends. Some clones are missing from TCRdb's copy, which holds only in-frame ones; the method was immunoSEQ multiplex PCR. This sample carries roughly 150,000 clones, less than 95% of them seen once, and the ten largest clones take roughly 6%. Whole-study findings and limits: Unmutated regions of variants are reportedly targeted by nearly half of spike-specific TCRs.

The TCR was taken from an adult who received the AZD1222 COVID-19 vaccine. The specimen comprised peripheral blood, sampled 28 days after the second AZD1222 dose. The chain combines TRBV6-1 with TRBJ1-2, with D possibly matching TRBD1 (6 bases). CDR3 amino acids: CASSESLQGNYGYTF. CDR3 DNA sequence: TGTGCCAGCAGTGAATCTCTACAGGGAAACTATGGCTACACCTTC.